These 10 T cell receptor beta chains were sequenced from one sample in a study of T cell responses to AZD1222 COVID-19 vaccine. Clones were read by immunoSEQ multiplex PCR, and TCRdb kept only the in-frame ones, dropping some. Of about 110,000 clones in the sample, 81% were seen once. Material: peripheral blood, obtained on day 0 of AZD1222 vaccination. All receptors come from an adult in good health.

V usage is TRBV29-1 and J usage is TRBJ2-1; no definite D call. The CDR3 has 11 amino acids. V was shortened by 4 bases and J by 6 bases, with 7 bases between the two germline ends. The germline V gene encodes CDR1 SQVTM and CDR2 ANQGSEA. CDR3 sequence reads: CSVGNTNEQFF. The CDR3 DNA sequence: TGCAGCGTTGGGAATACCAATGAGCAGTTCTTC.

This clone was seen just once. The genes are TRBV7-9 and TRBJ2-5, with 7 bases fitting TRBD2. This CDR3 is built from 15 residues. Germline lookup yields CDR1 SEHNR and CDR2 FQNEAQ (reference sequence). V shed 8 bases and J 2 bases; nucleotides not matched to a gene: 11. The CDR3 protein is CASLLASGRQETQYF. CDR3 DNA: TGTGCCAGCTTGTTAGCTAGCGGACGTCAAGAGACCCAGTACTTC. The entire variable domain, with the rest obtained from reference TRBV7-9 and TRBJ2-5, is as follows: DTGVSQNPRHKITKRGQNVTFRCDPISEHNRLYWYRQTLGQGPEFLTYFQNEAQLEKSRLLSDRFSAERPKGSFSTLEIQRTEQGDSAMYLCASLLASGRQETQYFGPGTRLLVL.

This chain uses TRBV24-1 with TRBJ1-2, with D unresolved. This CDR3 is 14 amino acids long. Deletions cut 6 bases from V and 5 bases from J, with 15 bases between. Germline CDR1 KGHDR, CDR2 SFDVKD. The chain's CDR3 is CATSLAIPPYGYTF. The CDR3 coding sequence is TGTGCCACCAGTTTAGCGATCCCTCCATATGGCTACACCTTC.

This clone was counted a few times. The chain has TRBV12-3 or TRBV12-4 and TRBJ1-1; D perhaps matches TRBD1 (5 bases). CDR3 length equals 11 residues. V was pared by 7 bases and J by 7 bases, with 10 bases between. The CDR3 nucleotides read TGTGCCAGCACCATGGGGCTTGAAGCTTTCTTT. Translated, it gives CASTMGLEAFF.

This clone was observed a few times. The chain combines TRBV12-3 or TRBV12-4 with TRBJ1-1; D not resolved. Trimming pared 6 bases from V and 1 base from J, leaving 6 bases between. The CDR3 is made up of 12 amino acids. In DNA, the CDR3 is TGTGCCAGCAGGACCCAGAACACTGAAGCTTTCTTT. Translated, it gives CASRTQNTEAFF.

CDR3 residues: CASGLRLPGEMNTEAFF. CDR3 nucleotide sequence: TGTGCTAGTGGTTTGAGACTCCCCGGCGAAATGAACACTGAAGCTTTCTTT. The chain has TRBV12-5 and TRBJ1-1; D remains unclear. The V end lost 2 bases, the J end lost 0 bases, and 16 bases lay between the germline ends. The germline gives CDR1 LGHNT, CDR2 FRNRAP. This CDR3 spans 17 amino acids.

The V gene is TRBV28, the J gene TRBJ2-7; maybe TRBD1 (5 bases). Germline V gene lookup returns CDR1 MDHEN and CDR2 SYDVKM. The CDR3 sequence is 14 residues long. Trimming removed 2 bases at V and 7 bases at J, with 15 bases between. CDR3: CASSLDNRQGEQYF. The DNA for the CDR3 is TGTGCCAGCAGTTTAGACAACCGTCAGGGTGAGCAGTACTTC.

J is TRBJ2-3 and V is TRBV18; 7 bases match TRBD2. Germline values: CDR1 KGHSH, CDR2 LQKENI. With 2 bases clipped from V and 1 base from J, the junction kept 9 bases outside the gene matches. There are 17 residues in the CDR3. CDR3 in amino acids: CASSPSGARGRTDTQYF. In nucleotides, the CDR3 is TGTGCCAGCTCACCAAGCGGGGCGAGGGGACGCACAGATACGCAGTATTTT. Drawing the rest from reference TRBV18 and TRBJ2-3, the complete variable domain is NAGVMQNPRHLVRRRGQEARLRCSPMKGHSHVYWYRQLPEEGLKFMVYLQKENIIDESGMPKERFSAEFPKEGPSILRIQQVVRGDSAAYFCASSPSGARGRTDTQYFGPGTRLTVL.

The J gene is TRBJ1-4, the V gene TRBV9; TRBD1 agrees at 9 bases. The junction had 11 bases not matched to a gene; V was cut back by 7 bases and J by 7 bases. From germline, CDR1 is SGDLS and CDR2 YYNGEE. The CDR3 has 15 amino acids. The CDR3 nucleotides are TGTGCCAGCTCTCTCGGGACAGGGATAATTGAAAAACTGTTTTTT. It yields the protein CASSLGTGIIEKLFF.

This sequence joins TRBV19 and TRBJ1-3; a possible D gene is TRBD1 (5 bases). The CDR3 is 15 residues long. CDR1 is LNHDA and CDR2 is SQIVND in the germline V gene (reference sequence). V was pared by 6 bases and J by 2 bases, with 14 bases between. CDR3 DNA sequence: TGTGCCAGTAGCGGGCGGGCGACAGCTGGAAACACCATATATTTT. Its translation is CASSGRATAGNTIYF.